This TCR beta chain was observed in a study of blood T cell repertoires in COVID-19. Method: immunoSEQ multiplex PCR; TCRdb's copy keeps in-frame clones and lacks some. The sample shows about 320,000 clones, roughly nine tenths of them seen only once. With V trimmed by 2 bases and J by 6 bases, 5 bases remained unmatched. The CDR3 is 14 amino acids. The germline CDR1 and CDR2 sequences are SEHNR and FQNEAQ (reference sequence). V gene TRBV7-9 combines with J gene TRBJ1-2; TRBD1 aligns across 8 bases. The clonotype originates from a man between 60 and 75 years old who had recovered from COVID-19. Sample: PBMCs or T cells enriched from blood (not recorded which). The CDR3 sequence is CASSLRGTGHGYTF. As DNA, the CDR3 is TGTGCCAGCAGCTTAAGGGGGACAGGTCATGGCTACACCTTC.